The 8 T cell receptor beta chains reported below all come from one sample, sequenced in a study of T cells in Graves' hyperthyroidism and ophthalmopathy. The source material, RNA transcripts, was used to amplify TCR beta CDR3 regions. The HTBI set primed first-round TCR CDR3 RT-PCR. TCRdb analysed the multiplex PCR reads with MiXCR anew, one entry per CDR3 protein. This table has hundreds of thousands of distinct CDR3 sequences, 13% appearing once. The sample comprised blood. Source of these receptors: a woman aged 18-35 years with Graves' hyperthyroidism.

V usage is TRBV3-1 and J usage is TRBJ1-2; tentative D call: TRBD1 (6 bases). V dropped 4 bases and J dropped 1 base, with 16 bases sitting between them. Germline V CDR1 and CDR2: LGHDT, YNNKEL (reference sequence). This CDR3 has 16 amino acids. This chain's CDR3 is CASSPTDRLINYGYTF. The CDR3 DNA reads as TGTGCCAGCAGCCCGACAGACAGGCTTATTAACTATGGCTACACCTTC.

The gene calls are TRBV28 and TRBJ2-1; D not certain. Looked up from germline, CDR1 is MDHEN and CDR2 is SYDVKM. The germline V and J ends were trimmed by 8 bases and 5 bases, with 22 bases remaining between them. CDR3 size: 16 residues. In DNA, the CDR3 is TGTGCCAGCCAGCCGGCCTTAGAGCCCCTGAACAATGAGCAGTTCTTC. Its protein product is CASQPALEPLNNEQFF.

This clonotype was found many times. The chain couples TRBV3-1 to TRBJ2-5; no definite D call. There are 12 residues in the CDR3. The ends were cut back, 8 bases at V and 5 bases at J, with 12 bases in the middle. The germline V gene encodes CDR1 LGHDT and CDR2 YNNKEL (reference sequence). CDR3 loop: CASATAQETQYF. Written as DNA, the CDR3 is TGTGCCAGCGCGACTGCGCAGGAGACCCAGTACTTC.

This clonotype was counted ten times or more. J is TRBJ2-7 and V is TRBV2, with D possibly matching TRBD2 (5 bases). CDR1 and CDR2 from the germline V gene are SNHLY and FYNNEI. Trimming removed 6 bases from V and 3 bases from J, with 12 bases in between. CDR3 length: 13 residues. CDR3 nucleotides: TGTGCCAGCAGGCGGGTACAGAACTACGAGCAGTACTTC. Translated, it gives CASRRVQNYEQYF.

The table lists this clonotype with many counts. The V and J genes are TRBV2 and TRBJ2-7; D is undetermined. This CDR3 spans 16 amino acids. Germline V gene lookup returns CDR1 SNHLY and CDR2 FYNNEI. V lost 2 bases and J lost 3, with 17 bases in between. This CDR3 reads CASSESAAATHYEQYF. CDR3 coding DNA: TGTGCCAGCAGTGAAAGTGCGGCAGCAACCCACTACGAGCAGTACTTC.

The genes are TRBV7-2 and TRBJ1-1; no firm D call. This CDR3 is built from 14 residues. The V end was cut by 1 base, the J end by 3 bases, with 9 bases between. Germline CDR1 is SGHTA and CDR2 is FQGNSA. Here the CDR3 reads CASSLGGLYTEAFF. The CDR3 bases are TGTGCCAGCAGCTTAGGTGGGCTTTACACTGAAGCTTTCTTT.

This clonotype occurred a few times. The chain combines TRBV6-7 with TRBJ1-2, with a tentative D call TRBD1 (5 bases). TRBV6-7 is marked as an open reading frame, function uncertain. The length of the CDR3 is 16 residues. V dropped 0 bases and J dropped 2 bases, with 13 bases sitting between them. In nucleotides, the CDR3 is TGTGCCAGCAGTTACTCGACAATGGCAGGGAACTATGGCTACACCTTC. Its translation: CASSYSTMAGNYGYTF.

This clonotype was recorded many times. This sequence joins TRBV19 and TRBJ2-7; TRBD1 agrees at 7 bases. This CDR3 region has 14 residues. The V segment lost 4 bases and the J segment 3 bases; nucleotides outside the gene matches: 6. CDR1 and CDR2 from the germline V gene are LNHDA and SQIVND (reference sequence). DNA for the CDR3: TGTGCCAGTAGTAGACAGGGTCTCGACTACGAGCAGTACTTC. Amino acid sequence: CASSRQGLDYEQYF.